The present TCR beta chain was sequenced within a study of technical replicates of blood from a few donors. Looked up from germline, CDR1 is MNHGY and CDR2 is SAAAGT. The germline V and J ends were trimmed by 4 bases and 2 bases, with 12 bases remaining between them. This CDR3 contains 14 residues. Profiling relied on immunoSEQ multiplex PCR, and the TCRdb table lists in-frame clones only, not all of them. The sample includes 55,000 to 75,000 clones, 75% to 90% of them seen just once. The source is a human donor in good health. Some clones in this sample may be carry-over from other donors' samples. The genes are TRBV6-8 and TRBJ2-7; D is undetermined. Sequenced: PBMCs. CDR3 coding DNA: TGTGCCAGCAGTTTGCCAAAAGCGCCCTACGAGCAGTACTTC. This translates into CASSLPKAPYEQYF.